This entry features one T cell receptor (beta chain) sequence. Antigen: not known. These data belong to a study of T-cell memory formation after mild COVID-19. Points from the study as a whole: Among contracting clones, CD4+ were mainly CM/EM and CD8+ enriched in EMRA.

Germline V gene data show CDR1 as MDHEN and CDR2 as SYDVKM. V gave up 6 bases and J gave up 3 bases, with 11 bases separating them. The CDR3 totals 13 residues. 5'RACE with constant-segment primers yielded barcoded, UMI-tagged TCR alpha and TCR beta cDNA libraries. TCRdb fed the 5' RACE reads into MiXCR, producing one record per CDR3 protein. The profile covers hundreds of thousands of distinct CDR3 sequences, with approximately 20% appearing a single time and roughly 8.4% taken by the ten largest. This sequence joins TRBV28 and TRBJ1-1; D is perhaps TRBD1 (6 bases). What was sequenced was PBMCs or a T cell subset sorted from them (not recorded which). The sequence came from an adult woman who had mild COVID-19 (a few samples of this study predate the infection). Cell type and time point are not known. The CDR3 region is CASRAGVYTEAFF. The CDR3 nucleotides read TGTGCCAGCAGGGCAGGGGTATACACTGAAGCTTTCTTT.